The 11 T cell receptor beta chains reported below all come from one sample, sequenced in a study of CD4 and CD8 cells across lung adenocarcinoma regions (dated 2018 in TCRdb). The receptor library was made with PCR. TCRdb shows the sequencer as HiSeq X Ten. The public reads were run again by TCRdb, first through fastp at Q25 and then through MiXCR, and only productive beta chains were kept. Under each unique CDR3 protein, matching rows form one entry showing the most common genes and DNA. The sample profile shows about 25,000 distinct CDR3 sequences; 53% of them were found once. Of the sample, about 45% falls within the top ten clones. Sequenced: CD8+ T cells from the center of a lung tumor. The meaning of the sample's cell subset or site label: tumor center region. All receptors derive from a male donor with lung adenocarcinoma. The CD4 and CD8 labels of this study may be unreliable.

This clonotype has at least ten counts. The gene calls are TRBV6-1 and TRBJ2-3, with D unclear. Deletions cut 7 bases from V and 3 bases from J, with 14 bases between. The length of the CDR3 is 14 residues. The germline gives CDR1 MNHNS, CDR2 SASEGT. CDR3 coding DNA: TGTGCCAGCAACAGACCCGGTCCTACAGATACGCAGTATTTT. Protein product: CASNRPGPTDTQYF.

This rearrangement joins TRBV6-1 to TRBJ2-3; D is unclear. CDR1 and CDR2 (germline): MNHNS, SASEGT. The CDR3 totals 11 residues. CDR3 sequence (DNA): TGTGGGGCCTGTGCGGCAGATACGCAGTATTTT. Translation: CGACAADTQYF.

This clonotype has more than one count but fewer than ten. CDR3 sequence reads: CASSFTPAPGREFNEQFF. The CDR3 bases are TGTGCCAGCAGTTTTACCCCAGCGCCGGGGCGGGAGTTCAATGAGCAGTTCTTC. V is TRBV12-3 or TRBV12-4 and J is TRBJ2-1, with 7 bases identical to TRBD2. The CDR3 spans 18 residues. Trimming cost V 3 bases and J 6 bases; bases outside gene matches: 17.

Concerning this clonotype itself: Sequence at one end of the junction differs from germline and may be a read error. The rearrangement uses TRBV7-6 and TRBJ2-2; 8 positions match TRBD1. The germline V gene has CDR1 SGHVS and CDR2 FNYEAQ. There are 13 residues in the CDR3. CDR3 residues: CASQGAHTGELFF. CDR3 nucleotide sequence: TGTGCCAGTCAGGGGGCACACACCGGGGAGTTGTTTTTT.

The CDR3 here is CASSVSRGLPGLAFEQFF. The CDR3 coding sequence is TGTGCCAGCAGTGTTTCCAGGGGTCTCCCGGGACTAGCGTTTGAGCAGTTCTTC. The V gene is TRBV6-1, the J gene TRBJ2-1; 10 nucleotides line up with TRBD2. The CDR3 has 18 residues. V lost 4 bases and J lost 9; bases outside the gene matches: 18. Germline assignment: CDR1 MNHNS and CDR2 SASEGT.

This clonotype showed up many times. V usage is TRBV11-2 and J usage is TRBJ2-4; D not resolved. The V and J ends lost 2 bases and 12 bases respectively, with 14 bases between them. The length of the CDR3 is 13 residues. In germline, CDR1 is SGHAT, CDR2 FQNNGV. The CDR3 DNA follows: TGTGCCAGCAGCTTAAGGTCTTCCTCACCTCAGTACTTC. It codes for CASSLRSSSPQYF.

The sample holds many counts of this clonotype. The chain uses TRBV5-4 and TRBJ2-2; D unclear. The CDR3 contains 18 residues. Trimming cost V 0 bases and J 0 bases, with 15 bases left between them. CDR1 and CDR2 from the germline V gene are SGHNT and YYREEE (reference sequence). The CDR3 here is CASSLVGHGRSNTGELFF. DNA for the CDR3: TGTGCCAGCAGCTTGGTGGGTCACGGTCGATCGAACACCGGGGAGCTGTTTTTT.

This clonotype occurred a few times. The J gene is TRBJ2-5, the V gene TRBV6-5, with D uncertain. Germline V gene sequence: CDR1 MNHEY, CDR2 SVGAGI. The CDR3 is 14 amino acids. Trimming left V 0 bases short and J 2 bases short, with 7 bases between. CDR3 sequence reads: CASSYSRWQETQYF. Written as DNA, the CDR3 is TGTGCCAGCAGTTACTCGAGGTGGCAAGAGACCCAGTACTTC.

The chain joins TRBV24-1 to TRBJ2-2; D possibly corresponds to TRBD2 (5 bases). The end of the DNA fits TRBJ2-3 better, so the J call may be wrong. Germline CDR1 reads KGHDR; CDR2 reads SFDVKD. The CDR3 length is 16 residues. CDR3 region: CATSDLRDVSTDEQYF. CDR3 DNA: TGTGCCACCAGTGATTTGCGGGATGTGAGCACAGATGAGCAGTATTTT.

The chain uses TRBV10-3 and TRBJ1-4, with 11 bases fitting TRBD1. The germline V gene has CDR1 ENHRY and CDR2 SYGVKD. This CDR3 region has 13 residues. Unmatched junction bases numbered 1, after V lost 9 bases and J lost 4 bases. CDR3 loop: CAIGTGGNEKLFF. CDR3 nucleotide sequence: TGTGCCATAGGGACAGGGGGTAATGAAAAACTGTTTTTT.

V usage is TRBV6-1 and J usage is TRBJ2-3; D is tentatively TRBD1 or TRBD2 (5 bases each). The J call is uncertain, as TRBJ2-7 better fits the DNA end. Germline-derived CDR1 and CDR2 are MNHNS and SASEGT. The CDR3 totals 16 residues. Written as DNA, the CDR3 is TGTGCCAGCAGTCCCCTAGGGGTGGGACCCACAGATACGCAGTACTTC. This translates into CASSPLGVGPTDTQYF.